This T cell receptor (beta chain) was sequenced for a study of low-dose radiotherapy and immunotherapy resistance in tumors (dated by TCRdb to 2021 to 2024). At the level of the whole study: In Cohort 1, each fraction delivered 0.5 Gy every 2 weeks, and the prescribed total PTV dose was 6.5 Gy. In Cohort 2, 1 Gy per fraction was delivered every two weeks, for a total of 13 Gy over 26 weeks. Nivolumab and ipilimumab were both given intravenously, with nivolumab at a 240 mg flat dose every two weeks and ipilimumab at 1 mg/kg every six weeks. Intravenous cyclophosphamide at 200 mg/m2 was administered every two weeks, one day ahead of each radiation and immunotherapy administration. Starting on cycle 1 day 1, patients took 300 mg of aspirin by mouth once a day for four cycles. The trial did not randomize participants into treatment groups. Eight patients were included in the translational analysis, namely three from the first dose cohort plus the first five from the second dose cohort.

This sample's time point label indicates: before trial treatment. The donors took part in RACIN, a single-arm, phase I, dose-escalation trial that combined nivolumab, ipilimumab, aspirin, low-dose cyclophosphamide and low-dose radiotherapy. To be eligible, a patient needed to have an advanced solid tumor that was TIL-negative. Comments on this clonotype: Its recognized antigen is unknown. The input lacks base qualities; no much larger clone sits a single base away.

First-strand cDNA was synthesized with Superscript III and a set of TRAV- and TRBV-specific primers, covering both TCRalpha and TCRbeta chains. A roughly 19-cycle PCR with Phusion amplified the TCRs, pairing a constant-region primer with the adapter that was attached to the V primers. Isolated mRNA was amplified with the MessageAmp II aRNA Amplification Kit, using a roughly 17-hour in vitro transcription at 37°C. The Dynabeads mRNA DIRECT Purification Kit was used to isolate the mRNA for TCR sequencing. Indexed Illumina adapters were added in a second Phusion PCR of roughly 25 cycles, and the PCR products were purified with AMPure XP beads. An Illumina MiniSeq instrument was used to deep-sequence the TCRalpha and TCRbeta libraries. Under the source paper's analysis protocol: Custom Perl scripts were used to pool TCR sequences that encoded the same protein, to remove out-of-frame sequences, and to calculate the abundance of each clonotype. Any TCR sequence backed by just one read was left out of the analysis. Repertoire metrics included Shannon entropy, Gini index, clonality, richness, and frequency of TCRs shared between repertoires. The public reads were quality trimmed at Q25 with fastp and then assembled into clones with MiXCR by TCRdb, keeping productive beta chains. Under each unique CDR3 protein, matching rows form one entry showing the most common genes and DNA. TCRdb, rather than the study authors, made the V and J calls. The table for this sample lists some 88,000 distinct CDR3 sequences; under 10% of them were counted only once. The ten top clones hold about 1% of the sample.

There are 15 amino acids in the CDR3, from cysteine to phenylalanine inclusive. The entry retains the CDR3 DNA only, 45 bases that are in frame from base 1. CDR1 is given as SNHLY and CDR2 as FYNNEI, both from the germline V gene. For this chain, trimming is 6 bases at the V end and 7 bases at the J end, and the number of junction bases without a gene match is 4. Recombination linked TRBV2 to TRBJ2-1, and 15 bases in between align with TRBD2. The origin of this receptor is a male donor with prostate cancer. The sequences come from PBMCs, collected before treatment. The CDR3 is CASREGLAGGNEQFF. The DNA sequence is given as TGTGCCAGCAGGGAGGGACTAGCGGGAGGAAATGAGCAGTTCTTC.